Below, one T cell receptor (beta chain) is given with its context. The antigen this receptor binds is unknown. Within one base of it there is no much larger clone, and no base qualities were kept. Trimming removed 0 bases from V and 9 bases from J, leaving 7 bases between the germline ends. According to the germline V gene, CDR1 reads MNHEY and CDR2 reads SVGEGT. The CDR3 contains 12 residues, cysteine and phenylalanine counted. CDR3 DNA is the only sequence kept; it has 36 bases, read in frame from the first base. This entry belongs to a study of control samples from healthy donors and cancer patients (dated by TCRdb to the early 2020s). Library preparation employed the immunoSEQ multiplex PCR assay. TCRdb stores this immuneACCESS table with in-frame sequences only. Part of the clones is absent; in the studies checked, under half of the shortfall reflects unresolved V genes, and no reason is known for the rest. This sample is represented by around 120,000 clones; 85% to 95% of them were singletons. The ten largest clonotypes hold over 1.5% of the sample.

Sequenced sample: PBMCs. This receptor was obtained from a man in his forties or fifties with head and neck cancer. Recombination connected TRBV6-2 or TRBV6-3 to TRBJ2-3; no D gene is confidently identified. The DNA sequence is as follows: TGTGCCAGCAGTTACTCAGGGTACACGCAGTATTTT. This translates into CASSYSGYTQYF.